One and the same sample provided the 21 T cell receptor beta chains below, sequenced in a study of OX40 agonist ivuxolimab in advanced cancers. TCRdb's table, derived via immunoSEQ multiplex PCR, lists solely in-frame clones and lacks some. The table records tens of thousands of clones, 80% to 90% of them present only once. The sample in question was CD4+ or CD8+ T cells sorted from blood, obtained in a trial of the OX40 agonist ivuxolimab. The source of these receptors is an adult with an advanced solid tumor such as melanoma, head and neck, liver or kidney cancer.

The V call is TRBV5-4, the J call TRBJ2-4, with TRBD2 as a possible D gene (7 bases). Germline V gene data show CDR1 as SGHNT and CDR2 as YYREEE (reference sequence). Trimming took 4 bases from V and 5 from J, leaving 19 bases between them. This CDR3 contains 16 residues. The CDR3 bases are TGTGCCAGCAGCCCCGGATTGGGAGGGGGACAAAACATTCAGTACTTC. Protein: CASSPGLGGGQNIQYF.

The gene calls are TRBV6-6 and TRBJ2-7; 9 bases line up with TRBD1. This CDR3 region has 14 residues. Germline V gene data show CDR1 as MNHNY and CDR2 as SVGAGI (reference sequence). The V segment lost 5 bases and the J segment 2 bases; nucleotides outside the gene matches: 4. The CDR3: CASSVTGGAYEQYF. The CDR3 DNA reads TGTGCCAGCAGTGTGACAGGGGGGGCCTACGAGCAGTACTTC.

The V and J genes are TRBV6-6 and TRBJ1-1; TRBD1 is a possible D gene (5 bases). Looked up from germline, CDR1 is MNHNY and CDR2 is SVGAGI (reference sequence). The CDR3 totals 12 residues. Trimming took off 6 bases at V and 11 bases at J, with 16 bases between the two ends. In DNA, the CDR3 is TGTGCCAGCAGCCCTAACGCGGGGCGGGCTTTCTTT. It specifies CASSPNAGRAFF.

The CDR3 sequence: CASSLSGGEGYTF. CDR3 in DNA: TGTGCCAGCAGTTTATCGGGGGGGGAAGGCTACACCTTC. This sequence joins TRBV27 and TRBJ1-2; maybe TRBD1 (5 bases). The germline V gene encodes CDR1 MNHEY and CDR2 SMNVEV (reference sequence). The CDR3 covers 13 residues. Trimming cost V 0 bases and J 8 bases, with 10 bases left between them.

The V gene is TRBV6-1, the J gene TRBJ1-2, with TRBD1 matching over 8 bases. The CDR3 totals 14 residues. Germline V gives CDR1 MNHNS, CDR2 SASEGT. With 7 bases clipped from V and 5 bases from J, the junction kept 9 bases outside the gene matches. This CDR3 reads CASTTGGVGYGYTF. The CDR3 DNA follows: TGTGCCAGCACAACAGGGGGGGTAGGGTATGGCTACACCTTC.

This clone turned up a few times. The chain is built from TRBV6-1 and TRBJ2-2; D uncertain. Trimming cost V 6 bases and J 3 bases, with 20 bases left between them. The CDR3 contains 17 residues. Germline-derived CDR1 and CDR2 are MNHNS and SASEGT. CDR3 nucleotide sequence: TGTGCCAGCAGCGAACTCCCCCTTATGGTCTACACCGGGGAGCTGTTTTTT. It translates to CASSELPLMVYTGELFF.

The chain employs TRBV5-1 and TRBJ2-5; the D gene could be TRBD1 or TRBD2 (5 bases each). Trimming left V 3 bases short and J 4 bases short, with 10 bases between. The CDR3 length is 13 residues. Germline CDR1 reads SGHRS; CDR2 reads YFSETQ. The CDR3 loop is CASSSGQTETQYF. The CDR3 DNA follows: TGCGCCAGCAGCTCGGGGCAGACAGAGACCCAGTACTTC.

The rearrangement links TRBV19 to TRBJ1-1, with D unresolved. V lost 3 bases and J 1 base, leaving 6 bases between the germline ends. The CDR3 contains 13 residues. From germline, CDR1 is LNHDA and CDR2 SQIVND (reference sequence). The CDR3 DNA reads as TGTGCCAGTAGTATCCCAGGGAACACTGAAGCTTTCTTT. Protein product: CASSIPGNTEAFF.

This clone was recorded only once. The chain carries TRBV28 and TRBJ1-5, with D possibly matching TRBD1 (5 bases). Germline V lookup: CDR1 MDHEN, CDR2 SYDVKM. The V end was cut by 3 bases, the J end by 3 bases, with 15 bases between. The CDR3 is 16 amino acids. The CDR3 sequence is CASSFLDIAPNQPQHF. Here the CDR3 DNA reads TGTGCCAGCAGTTTTCTGGACATTGCCCCCAATCAGCCCCAGCATTTT.

The sample holds a few counts of this clone. The J gene is TRBJ1-5, the V gene TRBV7-2; D possibly corresponds to TRBD1 (5 bases). V lost 4 bases, J lost 4 bases, and 17 bases lay in between. The CDR3 length is 16 residues. Germline V CDR1 and CDR2: SGHTA, FQGNSA. The CDR3: CASSSPLDRANQPQHF. In DNA, the CDR3 is TGTGCCAGCAGCTCCCCCCTCGACAGAGCTAATCAGCCCCAGCATTTT.

The count of this clone is one. The rearrangement links TRBV9 to TRBJ2-3, with TRBD2 as a possible D gene (6 bases). Germline V gene lookup returns CDR1 SGDLS and CDR2 YYNGEE. The V and J ends lost 3 bases and 1 base respectively, with 15 bases between them. This CDR3 is built from 16 residues. Here the CDR3 reads CASSAHTGLRTDTQYF. The CDR3 region has the DNA TGTGCCAGCAGCGCCCACACGGGACTCCGCACAGATACGCAGTATTTT.

The gene calls are TRBV6-5 and TRBJ2-7; 10 bases agree with TRBD2. CDR3 length equals 15 residues. Per the germline V gene, CDR1 is MNHEY and CDR2 is SVGAGI. V trimming: 5 bases; J trimming: 2 bases; junction bases outside the gene matches: 6. CDR3 nucleotide sequence: TGTGCCAGCAGTCTCGTAGCGGGGGGCCCCTACGAGCAGTACTTC. Its protein is CASSLVAGGPYEQYF.

The V call is TRBV29-1, the J call TRBJ2-2; 10 nucleotides line up with TRBD2. Germline V gene data show CDR1 as SQVTM and CDR2 as ANQGSEA. The CDR3 runs 15 residues. V was clipped by 1 base and J by 4 bases; unmatched bases: 3. DNA for the CDR3: TGCAGCGTTGAAGGGTCTAGCGGGGGCACCGGGGAGCTGTTTTTT. Translating it yields CSVEGSSGGTGELFF.

The genes are TRBV20-1 and TRBJ1-2; D unclear. This CDR3 comprises 11 residues. The germline V gene encodes CDR1 DFQATT and CDR2 SNEGSKA (reference sequence). V was trimmed by 2 bases and J by 8 bases, leaving 9 bases between them. For the CDR3, the DNA is TGCAGTGCTAGACCACAGATAGGCTACACCTTC. Its translation: CSARPQIGYTF.

This chain joins TRBV16 and TRBJ1-6; D ambiguous. Trimming took off 1 base at V and 0 bases at J, with 7 bases between the two ends. The CDR3 loop spans 16 amino acids. CDR1 is KGHSY and CDR2 is FQNENV in the germline V gene. DNA for the CDR3: TGTGCCAGCAGCCAATTTGGCAGCTCCTATAATTCACCCCTCCACTTT. Its translation is CASSQFGSSYNSPLHF.

The chain couples TRBV27 to TRBJ1-2; D uncertain. Trimming pared 7 bases from V and 0 bases from J, leaving 18 bases between. This CDR3 contains 16 residues. Germline CDR1 MNHEY, CDR2 SMNVEV (reference sequence). The CDR3 spells CASTTLEGGTNYGYTF. The CDR3 DNA reads as TGTGCCAGCACCACTCTTGAGGGAGGAACTAACTATGGCTACACCTTC.

V and J are TRBV4-2 and TRBJ2-5, with 9 bases identical to TRBD2. V shed 2 bases, J shed 4 bases, and the junction held 14 bases outside the gene matches. The CDR3 totals 18 residues. Germline V lookup: CDR1 LGHNA, CDR2 YNFKEQ. CDR3 region: CASSQWVAGGHEVETQYF. The CDR3 region has the DNA TGTGCCAGCAGCCAATGGGTCGCGGGGGGGCATGAAGTAGAGACCCAGTACTTC.

This chain links TRBV5-6 with TRBJ1-2; possibly TRBD1 for D (5 bases). Germline loops: CDR1 SGHDT, CDR2 YYEEEE. V was pared by 2 bases and J by 8 bases, with 16 bases between. This CDR3 spans 14 amino acids. The CDR3 nucleotides are TGTGCCAGCAGCTTCGGAAGCTTCAAGGGGGGCTACACCTTC. Translated, it gives CASSFGSFKGGYTF.

The J gene is TRBJ1-2, the V gene TRBV21-1. TRBV21-1 represents a pseudogene. CDR3 length equals 16 residues. CDR3 DNA sequence: TGTGCCAGCAGCAAACCCGTAGGCAGGGACGAGGGTGGCTACACCTTC. Translation gives CASSKPVGRDEGGYTF.

The rearrangement joins TRBV18 to TRBJ1-6; D is possibly TRBD1 (6 bases). The ends were cut back, 4 bases at V and 8 bases at J, with 21 bases in the middle. The CDR3 totals 17 residues. CDR1 and CDR2 from the germline V gene are KGHSH and LQKENI. The CDR3 loop is CASSRKPHGQNDSPLHF. The CDR3, as DNA: TGTGCCAGCTCACGGAAGCCTCATGGACAGAACGATTCACCCCTCCACTTT.

This sequence joins TRBV28 and TRBJ2-5; 8 bases align to TRBD2. The germline gives CDR1 MDHEN, CDR2 SYDVKM. Trimming removed 4 bases from V and 1 base from J; junction bases left unmatched: 11. The CDR3 sequence is 17 residues long. CDR3 amino acids: CASSSMAERGIQETQYF. The DNA of the CDR3 is TGTGCCAGCAGTTCGATGGCCGAGCGGGGGATCCAAGAGACCCAGTACTTC.